These T cell receptor beta chains were read from a single sample in a study of blood T cell repertoires in COVID-19. Assay used: immunoSEQ multiplex PCR; TCRdb lists only in-frame clones, some missing. The sample lists over 300,000 clones, around 90% seen once, with around 7% in the top ten. The sample was peripheral blood. The receptors come from a man younger than 35 with active or convalescent COVID-19. CDR3s leave out the opening cysteine and the closing phenylalanine or tryptophan.

J | V | CDR3
TRBJ1-1 | TRBV7-9 | ASSPLDSEAF
TRBJ2-7 | TRBV7-9 | ASSLVGAINEQY
TRBJ2-1 | TRBV9 | ASSPRLISEQF
TRBJ1-2 | TRBV6-2/TRBV6-3 | ASSYSKQGALGYT
TRBJ2-4 | TRBV5-1 | ASTKRWTGAPRRNIQY
TRBJ2-5 | TRBV7-2 | ASSPEGTQY
TRBJ1-5 | TRBV7-8 | ASSLLWRDSNQPQH
TRBJ1-1 | TRBV5-1 | ASSATGQIKAF
TRBJ2-7 | TRBV6-6 | ASSSGASFSYEQY
TRBJ1-2 | TRBV27 | ASSSPTRGSYGYT
TRBJ2-7 | TRBV6-5 | ASGRAANEQY
TRBJ2-5 | TRBV6-6 | ASSFGTGQETQY
TRBJ1-1 | TRBV3-1/TRBV3-2 | ASSHDRGRNTEAF
TRBJ2-1 | TRBV18 | AGQGRAGGTYNEQF
TRBJ2-1 | TRBV5-4 | ASSSPGLAGGTYNEQF
TRBJ2-1 | TRBV7-7 | ASSLKTGGYNEQF
TRBJ1-5 | TRBV15 | ATSSGTGPSNQPQH
TRBJ2-3 | TRBV7-2 | ASSQTSGGYTDTQY
TRBJ1-1 | TRBV3-1/TRBV3-2 | ASSPGYTEAF
TRBJ1-1 | TRBV4-3 | ASSQGGLGTEAF
TRBJ1-2 | TRBV28 | ASSPTPGTGSPSDYGYT
TRBJ2-3 | TRBV6-6 | ASSYAGRTDTQY
TRBJ1-6 | TRBV5-6 | ASSLVGSSYNSPLH
TRBJ2-1 | TRBV7-2 | ASSLLEANEQF
TRBJ2-7 | TRBV27 | ASSLFGNLH
TRBJ1-2 | TRBV7-6 | ASSLVSGTGVDGYT
TRBJ2-1 | TRBV7-6 | ASSQVGQGWDNEQF
TRBJ1-2 | TRBV25-1 | ASSAQGYGYT
TRBJ2-1 | TRBV27 | ASSLWGAYNEQF
TRBJ2-7 | TRBV4-1 | ASSRNSGTVSYEQY
TRBJ1-1 | TRBV18 | ASSPTTGMNTEAF
TRBJ2-1 | TRBV10-2 | ASRVLEFRNEQF
TRBJ1-4 | TRBV6-6 | ASRQGANEKLF
TRBJ2-3 | TRBV7-6 | ASSLSGGHSTDTQY
TRBJ2-1 | TRBV19 | ASSMLPGLAGSSYNEQF
TRBJ2-7 | TRBV6-5 | ASSSPSSHEQY
TRBJ2-1 | TRBV28 | ASRLDWYNEQF
TRBJ1-5 | TRBV19 | ASSIGVDRGGQPQH
TRBJ1-2 | TRBV6-5 | ASSLAGADYGYT
TRBJ1-2 | TRBV19 | ASRDSRAYGYT
TRBJ2-7 | TRBV7-3 | ASSLPLGGQY
TRBJ1-6 | TRBV9 | ASSVETRNNSPLH
TRBJ2-2 | TRBV5-1 | ASSLGGQSGNTGELF
TRBJ2-3 | TRBV7-2 | ASSLGEKAGTDTQY
TRBJ2-1 | TRBV6-2/TRBV6-3 | ASSLRTSPPSNEQF
TRBJ1-4 | TRBV28 | ASVQNEKLF